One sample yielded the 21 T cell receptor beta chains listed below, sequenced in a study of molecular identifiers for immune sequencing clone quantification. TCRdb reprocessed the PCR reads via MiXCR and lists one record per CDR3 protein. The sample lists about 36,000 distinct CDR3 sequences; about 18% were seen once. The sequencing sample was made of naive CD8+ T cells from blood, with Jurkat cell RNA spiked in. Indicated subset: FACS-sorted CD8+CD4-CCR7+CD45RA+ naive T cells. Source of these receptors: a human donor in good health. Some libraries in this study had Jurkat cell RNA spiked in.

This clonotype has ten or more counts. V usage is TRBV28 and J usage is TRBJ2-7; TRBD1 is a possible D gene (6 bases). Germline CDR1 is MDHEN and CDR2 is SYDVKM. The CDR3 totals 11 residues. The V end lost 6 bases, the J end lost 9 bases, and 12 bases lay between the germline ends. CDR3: CASSLPGAQYF. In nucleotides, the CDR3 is TGTGCCAGCAGCCTCCCAGGGGCGCAGTACTTC.

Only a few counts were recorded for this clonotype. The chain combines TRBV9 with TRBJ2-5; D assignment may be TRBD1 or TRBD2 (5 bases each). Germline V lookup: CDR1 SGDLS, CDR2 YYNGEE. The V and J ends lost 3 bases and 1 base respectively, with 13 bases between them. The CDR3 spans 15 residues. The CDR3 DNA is TGTGCCAGCAGCGAGTCGGGGCATCCCCAAGAGACCCAGTACTTC. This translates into CASSESGHPQETQYF.

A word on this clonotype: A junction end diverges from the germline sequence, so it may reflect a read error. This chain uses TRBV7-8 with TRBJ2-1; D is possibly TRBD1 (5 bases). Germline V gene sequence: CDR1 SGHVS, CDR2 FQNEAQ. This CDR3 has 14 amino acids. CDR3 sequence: CASSLWGSSNEQFF. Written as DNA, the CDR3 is TGTGCCAGCAGCTTATGGGGCTCGAGCAATGAGCAATTCTTC. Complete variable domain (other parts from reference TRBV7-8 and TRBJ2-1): GAGVSQSPRYKVAKRGQDVALRCDPISGHVSLFWYQQALGQGPEFLTYFQNEAQLDKSGLPSDRFFAERPEGSVSTLKIQRTQQEDSAVYLCASSLWGSSNEQFFGPGTRLTVL.

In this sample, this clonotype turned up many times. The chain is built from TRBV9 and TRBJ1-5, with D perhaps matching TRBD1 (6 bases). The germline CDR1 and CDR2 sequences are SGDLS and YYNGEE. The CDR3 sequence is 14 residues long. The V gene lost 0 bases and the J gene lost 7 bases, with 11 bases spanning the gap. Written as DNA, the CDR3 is TGTGCCAGCAGCGTAGGGACAGAGGGACAGCCCCAGCATTTT. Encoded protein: CASSVGTEGQPQHF.

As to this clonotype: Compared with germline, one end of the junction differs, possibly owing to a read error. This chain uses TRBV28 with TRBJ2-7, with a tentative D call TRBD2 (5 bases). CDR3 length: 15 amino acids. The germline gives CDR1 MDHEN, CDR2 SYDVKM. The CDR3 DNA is TGTGCCAGCAGACCCACCCCGAGACTAAGCTACAAGCAGTACTTC. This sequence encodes CASRPTPRLSYKQYF.

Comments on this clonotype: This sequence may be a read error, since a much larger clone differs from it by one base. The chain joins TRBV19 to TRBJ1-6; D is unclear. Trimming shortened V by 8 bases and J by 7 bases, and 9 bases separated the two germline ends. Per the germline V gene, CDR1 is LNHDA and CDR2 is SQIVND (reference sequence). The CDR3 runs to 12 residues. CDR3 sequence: CASPGKNSPLHF. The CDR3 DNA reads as TGTGCCAGTCCGGGCAAAAATTCACCCCTCCACTTT.

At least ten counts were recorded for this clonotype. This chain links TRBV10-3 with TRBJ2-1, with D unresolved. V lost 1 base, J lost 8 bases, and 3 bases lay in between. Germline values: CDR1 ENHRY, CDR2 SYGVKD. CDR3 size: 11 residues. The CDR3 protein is CAISEWDEQFF. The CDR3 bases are TGTGCCATCAGTGAGTGGGATGAGCAGTTCTTC.

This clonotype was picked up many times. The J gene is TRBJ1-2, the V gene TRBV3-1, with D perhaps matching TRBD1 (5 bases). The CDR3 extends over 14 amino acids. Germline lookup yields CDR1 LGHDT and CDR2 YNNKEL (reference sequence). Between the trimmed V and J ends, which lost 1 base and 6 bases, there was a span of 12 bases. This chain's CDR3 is CASSQVVGTDGYTF. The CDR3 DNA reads TGTGCCAGCAGCCAAGTAGTAGGGACGGATGGCTACACCTTC.

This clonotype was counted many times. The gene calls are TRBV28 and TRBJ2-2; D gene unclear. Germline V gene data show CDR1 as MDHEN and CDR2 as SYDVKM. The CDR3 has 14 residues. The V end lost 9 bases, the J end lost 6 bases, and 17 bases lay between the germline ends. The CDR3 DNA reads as TGTGCCAGTGCTGACGGAAGGGCTGCCGGGGAGCTGTTTTTT. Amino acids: CASADGRAAGELFF. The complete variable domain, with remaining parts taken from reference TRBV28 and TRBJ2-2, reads DVKVTQSSRYLVKRTGEKVFLECVQDMDHENMFWYRQDPGLGLRLIYFSYDVKMKEKGDIPEGYSVSREKKERFSLILESASTNQTSMYLCASADGRAAGELFFGEGSRLTVL.

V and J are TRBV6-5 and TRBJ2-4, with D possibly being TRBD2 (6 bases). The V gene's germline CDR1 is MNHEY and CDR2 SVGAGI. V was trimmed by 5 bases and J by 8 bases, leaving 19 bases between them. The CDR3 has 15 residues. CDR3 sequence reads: CASSPRDSGVDIQYF. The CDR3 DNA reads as TGTGCCAGCAGTCCCCGGGACTCTGGGGTGGACATTCAGTACTTC.

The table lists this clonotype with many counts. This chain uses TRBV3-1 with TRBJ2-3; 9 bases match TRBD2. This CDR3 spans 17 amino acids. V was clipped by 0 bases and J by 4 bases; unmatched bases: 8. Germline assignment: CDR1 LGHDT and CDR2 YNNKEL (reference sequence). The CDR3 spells CASSQDWRREGADTQYF. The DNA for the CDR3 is TGTGCCAGCAGCCAAGATTGGCGGCGGGAGGGGGCAGATACGCAGTATTTT.

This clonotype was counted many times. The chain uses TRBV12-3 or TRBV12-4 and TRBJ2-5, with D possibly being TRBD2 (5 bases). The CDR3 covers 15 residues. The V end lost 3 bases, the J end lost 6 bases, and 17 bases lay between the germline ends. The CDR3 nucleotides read TGTGCCAGCAGTTTCGAGGGTATTGGTTTACAGACCCAGTACTTC. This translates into CASSFEGIGLQTQYF.

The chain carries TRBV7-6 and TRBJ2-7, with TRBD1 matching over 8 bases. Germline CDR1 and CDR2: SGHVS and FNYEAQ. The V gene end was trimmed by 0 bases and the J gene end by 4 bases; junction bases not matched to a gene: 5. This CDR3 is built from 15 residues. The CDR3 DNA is TGTGCCAGCAGCTTAGCAGACAGGGGTCAATACGAGCAGTACGTC. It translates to CASSLADRGQYEQYV.

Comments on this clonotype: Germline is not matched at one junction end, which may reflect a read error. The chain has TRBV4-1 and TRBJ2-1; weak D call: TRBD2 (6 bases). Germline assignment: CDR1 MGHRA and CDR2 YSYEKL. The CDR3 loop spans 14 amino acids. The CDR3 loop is CASSQARREDEQSF. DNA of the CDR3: TGCGCCAGCAGCCAAGCTCGGAGGGAGGATGAGCAGTCCTTC.

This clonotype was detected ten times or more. The CDR3 loop reads CASSDNNEVNYGYTF. The CDR3 DNA reads as TGTGCCAGCAGTGACAACAACGAAGTTAACTATGGCTACACCTTC. The chain joins TRBV28 to TRBJ1-2; D unresolved. The germline V gene has CDR1 MDHEN and CDR2 SYDVKM. This CDR3 region has 15 residues. V lost 5 bases to trimming and J lost 1 base, with 14 bases between them.

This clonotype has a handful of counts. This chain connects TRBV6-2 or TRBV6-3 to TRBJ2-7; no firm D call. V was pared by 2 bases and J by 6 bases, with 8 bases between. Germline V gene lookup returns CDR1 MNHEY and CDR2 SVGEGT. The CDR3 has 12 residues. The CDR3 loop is CASSYPASEQYF. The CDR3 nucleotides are TGTGCCAGCAGTTACCCGGCCTCCGAGCAGTACTTC.

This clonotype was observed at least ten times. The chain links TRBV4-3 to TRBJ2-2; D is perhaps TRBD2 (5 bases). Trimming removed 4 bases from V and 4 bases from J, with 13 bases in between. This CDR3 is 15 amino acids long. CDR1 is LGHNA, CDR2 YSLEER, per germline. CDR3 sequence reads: CASSPNSEGTGELFF. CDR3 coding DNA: TGCGCCAGCAGCCCAAATTCAGAGGGCACCGGGGAGCTGTTTTTT.

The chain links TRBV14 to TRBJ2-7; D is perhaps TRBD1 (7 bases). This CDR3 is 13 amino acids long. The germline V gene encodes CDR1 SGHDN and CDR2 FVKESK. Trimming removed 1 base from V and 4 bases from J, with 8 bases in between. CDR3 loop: CASSQAGGYEQYF. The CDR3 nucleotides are TGTGCCAGCAGCCAAGCAGGGGGGTACGAGCAGTACTTC. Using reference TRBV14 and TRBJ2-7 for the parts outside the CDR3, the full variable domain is EAGVTQFPSHSVIEKGQTVTLRCDPISGHDNLYWYRRVMGKEIKFLLHFVKESKQDESGMPNNRFLAERTGGTYSTLKVQPAELEDSGVYFCASSQAGGYEQYFGPGTRLTVT.

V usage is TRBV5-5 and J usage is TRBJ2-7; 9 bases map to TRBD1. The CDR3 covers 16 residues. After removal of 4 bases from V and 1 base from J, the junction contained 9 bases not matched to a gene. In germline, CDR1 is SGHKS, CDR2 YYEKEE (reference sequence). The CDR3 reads CASSPFGTGLSYEQYF. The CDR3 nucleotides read TGTGCCAGCAGCCCATTTGGGACAGGGTTATCCTACGAGCAGTACTTC.

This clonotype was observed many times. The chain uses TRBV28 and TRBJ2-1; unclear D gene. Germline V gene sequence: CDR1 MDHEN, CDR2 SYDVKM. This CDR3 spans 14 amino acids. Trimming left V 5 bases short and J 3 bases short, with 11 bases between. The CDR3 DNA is TGTGCCAGCAGTCCCACGTCGGACTACAATGAGCAGTTCTTC. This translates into CASSPTSDYNEQFF. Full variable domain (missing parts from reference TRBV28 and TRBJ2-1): DVKVTQSSRYLVKRTGEKVFLECVQDMDHENMFWYRQDPGLGLRLIYFSYDVKMKEKGDIPEGYSVSREKKERFSLILESASTNQTSMYLCASSPTSDYNEQFFGPGTRLTVL.

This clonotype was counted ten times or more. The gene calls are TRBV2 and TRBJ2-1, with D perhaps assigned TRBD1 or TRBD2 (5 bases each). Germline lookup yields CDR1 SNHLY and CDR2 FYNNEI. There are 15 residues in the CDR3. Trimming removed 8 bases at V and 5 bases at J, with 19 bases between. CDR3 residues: CASGGRGGRDNEQFF. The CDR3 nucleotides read TGTGCCAGCGGGGGACGCGGTGGACGAGACAATGAGCAGTTCTTC.